Given below is one T cell receptor (beta chain) in context. Its antigen is not known. The CDR3 spans 12 residues. V shed 5 bases and J shed 6 bases, with 10 bases lying between them. From germline, CDR1 is SQVTM and CDR2 ANQGSEA. Primers: 60 Vbeta forward and 13 Jbeta reverse. The repertoire was sequenced with immunoSEQ multiplex PCR; TCRdb's copy has only in-frame clones and lacks some. The sample carries 220,000 or so clones, about 77% recorded once. These data come from a study of cytomegalovirus exposure and HLA in healthy donors. Whole-study results and caveats: Earlier results showed most TCR beta V segments being productive about 90% or about 30% of the time.

V is TRBV29-1 and J is TRBJ2-2, with a tentative D call TRBD2 (5 bases). This clonotype was sampled from a woman aged 30 to 39 in good health and CMV-seronegative. Sequenced: PBMCs. The CDR3 coding sequence is TGCAGCGTTTTTAGCGAGGCCGGGGAGCTGTTTTTT. Its translation is CSVFSEAGELFF.